The clone carrying this T cell receptor (beta chain) was seen only a few times. V gave up 5 bases and J gave up 3 bases, with 5 bases separating them. Germline V gives CDR1 MNHNS, CDR2 SASEGT. This CDR3 is built from 12 residues. This sample stems from a study of cytomegalovirus exposure and HLA in healthy donors. PCR was performed using 60 Vbeta and 13 Jbeta primers. The assay was immunoSEQ multiplex PCR, and TCRdb's table has in-frame clones only and misses some. The data show nearly 110,000 clones, with approximately 80% seen just once and 4.2% held by the top ten. What was sequenced was PBMCs. This receptor was identified in a male donor in good health and CMV-seronegative. J is TRBJ2-1 and V is TRBV6-1; D is unclear. The DNA for the CDR3 is TGTGCCAGCAGTCAGGACTACAATGAGCAGTTCTTC. This translates into CASSQDYNEQFF.